This TCR beta chain was captured in a study of blood T cell repertoires in COVID-19. Study-wide background: There were acute and convalescent COVID-19 samples, and they came from the United States, Italy and Spain. From T cells, B-cell-depleted T cells, or PBMCs came the material, which was cDNA or gDNA.

As originally analysed: Scientists estimated how many nucleated cells there were by amplifying reference gene primers. The data were produced by immunoSEQ multiplex PCR, yet TCRdb's version contains in-frame clones alone and is incomplete. D and trimming come from the DNA, and the V and J calls and clone size come from that table. The sample comprises roughly 71,000 clones, roughly 83% of which are singletons, and roughly 20% rests with the top ten. CDR1 and CDR2 from the germline V gene are KGHSH and LQKENI. The CDR3 spans 16 residues. V dropped 4 bases and J dropped 3; count of bases not matched to a gene: 8. This clone has just one count.

This clonotype was obtained from a woman at least 80 years old with acute or convalescent COVID-19. Specimen: peripheral blood. The chain links TRBV18 to TRBJ2-7, with 11 positions matching TRBD1. The CDR3 region has the DNA TGTGCCAGCTCACTTATTTCCGGGACAGGGGGCTACGAGCAGTACTTC. It encodes CASSLISGTGGYEQYF.